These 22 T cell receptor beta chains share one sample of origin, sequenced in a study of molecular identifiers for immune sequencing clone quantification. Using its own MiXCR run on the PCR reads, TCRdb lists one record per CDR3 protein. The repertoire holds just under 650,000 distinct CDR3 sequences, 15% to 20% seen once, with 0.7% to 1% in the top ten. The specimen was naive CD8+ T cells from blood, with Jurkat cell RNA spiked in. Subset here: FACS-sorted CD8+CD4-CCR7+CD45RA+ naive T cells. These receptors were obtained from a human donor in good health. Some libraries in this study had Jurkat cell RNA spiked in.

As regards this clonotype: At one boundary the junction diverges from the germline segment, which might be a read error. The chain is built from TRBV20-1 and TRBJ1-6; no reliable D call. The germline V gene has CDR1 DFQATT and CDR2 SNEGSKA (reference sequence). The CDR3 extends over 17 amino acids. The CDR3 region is CSARDRAGPLYNSSLHF. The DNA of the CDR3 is TGCAGTGCTAGAGATCGCGCCGGCCCCCTATATAATTCATCCCTCCACTTT.

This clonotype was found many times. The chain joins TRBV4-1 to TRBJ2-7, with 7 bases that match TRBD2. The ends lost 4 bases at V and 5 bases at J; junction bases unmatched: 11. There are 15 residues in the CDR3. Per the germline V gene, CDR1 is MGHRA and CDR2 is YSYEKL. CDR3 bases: TGCGCCAGCAGCCCCATTAGGGGAGGGATGAACGAGCAGTACTTC. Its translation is CASSPIRGGMNEQYF.

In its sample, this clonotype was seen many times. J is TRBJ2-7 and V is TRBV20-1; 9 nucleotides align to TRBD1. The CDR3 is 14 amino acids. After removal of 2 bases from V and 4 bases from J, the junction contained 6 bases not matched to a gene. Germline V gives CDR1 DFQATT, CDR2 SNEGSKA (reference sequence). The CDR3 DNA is TGCAGTGCTAGACCCGGGACAGGGAAATACGAGCAGTACTTC. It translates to CSARPGTGKYEQYF.

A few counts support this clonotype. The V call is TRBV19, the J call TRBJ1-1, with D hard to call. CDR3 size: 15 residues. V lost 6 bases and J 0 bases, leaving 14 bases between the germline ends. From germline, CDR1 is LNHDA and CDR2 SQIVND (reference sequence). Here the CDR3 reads CASSTHTSMNTEAFF. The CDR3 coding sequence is TGTGCCAGTAGCACTCACACATCGATGAACACTGAAGCTTTCTTT.

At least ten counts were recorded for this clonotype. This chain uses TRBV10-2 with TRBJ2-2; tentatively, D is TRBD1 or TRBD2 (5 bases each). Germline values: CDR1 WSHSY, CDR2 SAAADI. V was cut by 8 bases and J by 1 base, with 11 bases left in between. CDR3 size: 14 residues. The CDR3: CASAGTMNTGELFF. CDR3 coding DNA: TGCGCCAGCGCCGGGACGATGAACACCGGGGAGCTGTTTTTT.

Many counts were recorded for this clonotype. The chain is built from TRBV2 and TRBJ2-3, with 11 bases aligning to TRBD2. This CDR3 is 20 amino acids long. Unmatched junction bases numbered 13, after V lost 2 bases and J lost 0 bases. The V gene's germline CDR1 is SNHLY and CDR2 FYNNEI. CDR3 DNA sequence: TGTGCCAGCAGTGAATCCAGGGGTACGCTAGCGGGGGGAAGCACAGATACGCAGTATTTT. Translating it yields CASSESRGTLAGGSTDTQYF.

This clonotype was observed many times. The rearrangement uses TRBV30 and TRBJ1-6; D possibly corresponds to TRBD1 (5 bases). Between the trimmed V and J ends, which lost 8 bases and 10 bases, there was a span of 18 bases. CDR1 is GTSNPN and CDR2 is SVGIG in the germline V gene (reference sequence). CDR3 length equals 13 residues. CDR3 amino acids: CAASSRGRSPLHF. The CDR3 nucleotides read TGTGCCGCATCCTCGAGGGGACGCTCACCCCTCCACTTT.

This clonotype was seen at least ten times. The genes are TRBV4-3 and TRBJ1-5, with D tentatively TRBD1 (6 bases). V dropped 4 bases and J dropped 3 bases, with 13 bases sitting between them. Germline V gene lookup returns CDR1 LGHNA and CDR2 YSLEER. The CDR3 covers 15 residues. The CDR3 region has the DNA TGCGCCAGCAGCCTCGACACAGGGCCCAATCAGCCCCAGCATTTT. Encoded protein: CASSLDTGPNQPQHF.

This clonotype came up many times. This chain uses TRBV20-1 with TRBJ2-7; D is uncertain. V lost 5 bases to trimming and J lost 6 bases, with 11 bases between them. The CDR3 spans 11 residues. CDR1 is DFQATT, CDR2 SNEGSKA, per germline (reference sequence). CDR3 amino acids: CSARQLGEQYF. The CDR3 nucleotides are TGCAGTGCTCGGCAGCTTGGCGAGCAGTACTTC.

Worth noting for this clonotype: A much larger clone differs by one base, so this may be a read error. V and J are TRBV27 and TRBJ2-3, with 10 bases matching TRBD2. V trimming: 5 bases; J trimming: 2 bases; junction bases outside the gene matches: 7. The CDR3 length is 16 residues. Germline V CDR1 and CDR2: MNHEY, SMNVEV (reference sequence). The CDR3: CASSLVTSGVTDTQYF. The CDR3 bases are TGTGCCAGCAGTCTTGTAACTAGCGGGGTCACAGATACGCAGTATTTT.

CDR3 nucleotides: TGCAGCGTTGAGGCCCCCGAGAACTATGGCTACACCTTC. This gives the protein CSVEAPENYGYTF. The chain carries TRBV29-1 and TRBJ1-2; no clear D. The CDR3 runs to 13 residues. The ends were cut back, 3 bases at V and 2 bases at J, with 10 bases in the middle. CDR1 and CDR2 (germline): SQVTM, ANQGSEA.

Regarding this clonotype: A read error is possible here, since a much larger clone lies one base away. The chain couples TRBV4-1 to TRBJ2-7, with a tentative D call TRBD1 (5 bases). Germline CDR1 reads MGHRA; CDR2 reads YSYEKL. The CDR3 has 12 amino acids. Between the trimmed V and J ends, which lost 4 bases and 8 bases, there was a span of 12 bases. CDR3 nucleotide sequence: TGCGCCAGCAGCCCAGGGTCAAGCAAGCAGTACTTC. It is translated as CASSPGSSKQYF.

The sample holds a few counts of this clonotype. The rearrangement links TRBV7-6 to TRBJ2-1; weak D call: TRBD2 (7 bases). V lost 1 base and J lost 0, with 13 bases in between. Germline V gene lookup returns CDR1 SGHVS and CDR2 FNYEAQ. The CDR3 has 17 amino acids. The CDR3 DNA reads TGTGCCAGCAGCTTAGGGGGGGGGGGGCCCTCCTACAATGAGCAGTTCTTC. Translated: CASSLGGGGPSYNEQFF.

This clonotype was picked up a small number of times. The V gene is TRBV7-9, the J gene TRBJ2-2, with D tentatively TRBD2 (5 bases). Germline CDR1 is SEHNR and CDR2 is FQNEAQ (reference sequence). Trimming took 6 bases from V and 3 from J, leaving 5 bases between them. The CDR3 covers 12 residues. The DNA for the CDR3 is TGTGCCAGCAGGGAGGACACCGGGGAGCTGTTTTTT. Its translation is CASREDTGELFF. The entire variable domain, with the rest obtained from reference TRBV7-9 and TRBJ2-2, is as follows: DTGVSQNPRHKITKRGQNVTFRCDPISEHNRLYWYRQTLGQGPEFLTYFQNEAQLEKSRLLSDRFSAERPKGSFSTLEIQRTEQGDSAMYLCASREDTGELFFGEGSRLTVL.

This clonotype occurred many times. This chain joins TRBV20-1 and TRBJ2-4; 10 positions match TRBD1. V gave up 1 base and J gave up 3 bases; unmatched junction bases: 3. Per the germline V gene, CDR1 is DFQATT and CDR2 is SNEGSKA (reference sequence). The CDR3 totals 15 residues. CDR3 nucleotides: TGCAGTGCTAGAGCCGGGACAGGGGACAAAAACATTCAGTACTTC. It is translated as CSARAGTGDKNIQYF.

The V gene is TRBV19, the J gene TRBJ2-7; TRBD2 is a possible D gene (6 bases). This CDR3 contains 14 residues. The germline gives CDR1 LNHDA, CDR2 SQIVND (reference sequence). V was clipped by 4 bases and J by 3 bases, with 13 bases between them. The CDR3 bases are TGTGCCAGTAGTACGCGACTGGACTACTACGAGCAGTACTTC. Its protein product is CASSTRLDYYEQYF.

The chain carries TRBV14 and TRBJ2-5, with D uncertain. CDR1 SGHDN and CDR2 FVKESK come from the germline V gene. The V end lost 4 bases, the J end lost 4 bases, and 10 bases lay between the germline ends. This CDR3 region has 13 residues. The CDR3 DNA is TGTGCCAGCAGCCCCAGAGTGGGAGAGACCCAGTACTTC. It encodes CASSPRVGETQYF.

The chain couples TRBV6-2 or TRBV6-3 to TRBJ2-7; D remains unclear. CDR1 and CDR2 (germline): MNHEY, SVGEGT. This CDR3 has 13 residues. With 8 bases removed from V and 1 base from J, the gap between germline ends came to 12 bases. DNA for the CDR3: TGTGCCAGCGGTTTTACCGATTCCTACGAGCAGTACTTC. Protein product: CASGFTDSYEQYF.

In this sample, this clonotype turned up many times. This chain's CDR3 is CASSPFSGSYEQYF. DNA of the CDR3: TGTGCCAGCAGCCCTTTTAGCGGGAGCTACGAGCAGTACTTC. The J gene is TRBJ2-7, the V gene TRBV13, with TRBD2 identical over 9 bases. The CDR3 has 14 residues. The V segment lost 5 bases and the J segment 3 bases; nucleotides outside the gene matches: 5. Germline loops: CDR1 PRHDT, CDR2 FYEKMQ (reference sequence).

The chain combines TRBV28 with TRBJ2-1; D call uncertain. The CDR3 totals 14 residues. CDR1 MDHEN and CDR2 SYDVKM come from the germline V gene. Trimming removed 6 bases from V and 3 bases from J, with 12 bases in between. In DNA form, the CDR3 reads TGTGCCAGCAGCCCATCGGAAGTCTACAATGAGCAGTTCTTC. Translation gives CASSPSEVYNEQFF.

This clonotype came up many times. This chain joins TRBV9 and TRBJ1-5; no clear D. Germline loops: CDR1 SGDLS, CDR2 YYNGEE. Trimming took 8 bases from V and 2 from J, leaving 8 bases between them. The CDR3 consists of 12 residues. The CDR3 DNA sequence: TGTGCCAGTAGTGCGGGCAATCAGCCCCAGCATTTT. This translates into CASSAGNQPQHF.

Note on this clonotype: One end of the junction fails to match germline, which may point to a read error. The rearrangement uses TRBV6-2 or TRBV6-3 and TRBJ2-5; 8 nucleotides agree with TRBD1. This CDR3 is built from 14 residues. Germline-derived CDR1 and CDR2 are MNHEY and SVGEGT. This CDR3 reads CASSPSRGPEIQYF. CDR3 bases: TGTGCCAGCAGTCCGAGCAGGGGGCCGGAGATCCAGTACTTC.